Listed here is a single T cell receptor beta chain. Its antigen is unknown. Assay used: immunoSEQ multiplex PCR; TCRdb lists only in-frame clones, some missing. The repertoire has tens of thousands of clones, about nine tenths of them found once; the top ten carry about 2.4%. This specimen belongs to a study of OX40 agonist ivuxolimab in advanced cancers. Whole-study context: From about 20 to 79 years was the age range, with a mean of roughly 64 years, and about 83% were male. Overall study results and limits: Clonal expansion was among the lowest in partial responders at 0.1-3.0 mg/kg, especially CD8+. Within 6 weeks, CD4+ and CD8+ blood T cells expanded clonally at 0.1 to 3.0 mg/kg. More expanded clones were seen, on average, in CD8+ T cells than in CD4+.

Germline V lookup: CDR1 SNHLY, CDR2 FYNNEI. The V gene end was trimmed by 3 bases and the J gene end by 3 bases; junction bases not matched to a gene: 2. This CDR3 contains 13 residues. The material sequenced was CD4+ or CD8+ T cells sorted from blood, taken in a trial of the OX40 agonist ivuxolimab. The TCR sequence derives from an adult with an advanced solid tumor such as melanoma, head and neck, liver or kidney cancer. The chain carries TRBV2 and TRBJ2-7; 7 nucleotides match TRBD1. CDR3 loop: CASSESGGYEQYF. DNA for the CDR3: TGTGCCAGCAGTGAGTCAGGGGGCTACGAGCAGTACTTC.